This T cell receptor beta chain was recorded in a study of shared clonotypes between healthy human individuals. Study-wide background: The study drew on two women and a few men aged 18 to 49 as donors.

Whole-study findings and limits: Of the naive CD4 clonotypes, about 5% were shared across four donors. As a rule, naive subsets had a larger estimated richness than memory subsets.

In its sample, this clone was seen once. Its antigen is unidentified. CDR3 length equals 15 residues. Germline CDR1 and CDR2: WSHSY and SAAADI. With 0 bases removed from V and 8 bases from J, the gap between germline ends came to 16 bases. Under the authors' procedure: Because ImmunoSEQ provided only junction sequences with no quality scores, the filtering differed. Generated by immunoSEQ multiplex PCR, the TCRdb table keeps only in-frame clones and is missing some. V and J calls and clone size come straight from that table; D and trimming were deduced from the DNA. Of about 2,500,000 clones in the sample, more than 80% are singletons; the top ten hold about 0.13%.

V and J are TRBV10-2 and TRBJ1-1, with unresolved D. This TCR was recovered from a man younger than 30 in good health. Sequencing was carried out using naive CD4+ T cells sorted from blood. Subset: CD45RA+ positively selected. Written as DNA, the CDR3 is TGCGCCAGCAGTGAGTCTCGGCAGCAGAAGGCAGAAGCTTTCTTT. Its protein product is CASSESRQQKAEAFF.